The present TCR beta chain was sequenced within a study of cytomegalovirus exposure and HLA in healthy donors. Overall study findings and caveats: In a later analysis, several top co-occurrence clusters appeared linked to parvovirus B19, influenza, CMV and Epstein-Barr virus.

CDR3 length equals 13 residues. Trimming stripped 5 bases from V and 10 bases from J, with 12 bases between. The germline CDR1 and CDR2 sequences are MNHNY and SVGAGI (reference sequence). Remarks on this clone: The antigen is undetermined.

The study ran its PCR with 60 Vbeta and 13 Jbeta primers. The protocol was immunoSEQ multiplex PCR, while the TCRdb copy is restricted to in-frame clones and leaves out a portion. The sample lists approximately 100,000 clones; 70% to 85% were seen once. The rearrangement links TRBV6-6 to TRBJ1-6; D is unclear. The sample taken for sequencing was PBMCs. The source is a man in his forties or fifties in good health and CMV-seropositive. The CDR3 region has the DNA TGTGCCAGCAGTCAAAGCTCGTCATCACCCCTCCACTTT. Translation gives CASSQSSSSPLHF.